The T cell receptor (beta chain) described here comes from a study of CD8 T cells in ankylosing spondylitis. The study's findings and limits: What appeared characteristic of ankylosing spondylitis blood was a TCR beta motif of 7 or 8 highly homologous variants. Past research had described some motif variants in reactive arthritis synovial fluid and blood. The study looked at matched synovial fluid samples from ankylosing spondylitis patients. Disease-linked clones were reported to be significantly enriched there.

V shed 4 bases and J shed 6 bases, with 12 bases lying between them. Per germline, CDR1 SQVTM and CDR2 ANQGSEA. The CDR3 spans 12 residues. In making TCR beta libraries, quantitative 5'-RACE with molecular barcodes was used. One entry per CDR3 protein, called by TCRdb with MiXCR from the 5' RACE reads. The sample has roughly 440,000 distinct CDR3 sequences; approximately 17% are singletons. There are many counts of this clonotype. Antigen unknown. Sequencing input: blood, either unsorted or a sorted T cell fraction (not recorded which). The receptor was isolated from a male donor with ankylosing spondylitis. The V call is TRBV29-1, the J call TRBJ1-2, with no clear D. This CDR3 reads CSVGQPSHGYTF. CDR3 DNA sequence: TGCAGCGTTGGTCAACCATCCCATGGCTACACCTTC.